The present T cell receptor beta chain was sequenced within a study of PD-1 blockade in classical Hodgkin lymphoma. Study in general: Nivolumab dosing for patients was 3 mg/kg, administered intravenously every 2 weeks. Study-wide results and caveats: The study found complete responders had baseline diversity similar to newly diagnosed patients.

The CDR3 contains 15 residues. V gave up 5 bases and J gave up 7 bases; unmatched junction bases: 10. CDR1 SNHLY and CDR2 FYNNEI come from the germline V gene. A note on this clone: What it recognizes is unknown.

The table came from immunoSEQ multiplex PCR; TCRdb's copy has only in-frame clones and leaves some out. The data show tens of thousands of clones, about 80% seen once. Time point in this sample: cycle 4 day 1 (C4D1), after around six weeks of nivolumab. All patients experienced relapse after autologous stem cell transplantation, and brentuximab vedotin exposure was variable. The specimen was peripheral blood mononuclear cells (PBMCs), collected before the fourth cycle of nivolumab. The TCR was taken from a human donor with classical Hodgkin lymphoma. This sequence joins TRBV2 and TRBJ2-4; 8 positions agree with TRBD2. CDR3 sequence reads: CASSITGGGSNIQYF. The DNA of the CDR3 is TGTGCCAGCAGTATCACTGGCGGGGGGAGTAACATTCAGTACTTC.